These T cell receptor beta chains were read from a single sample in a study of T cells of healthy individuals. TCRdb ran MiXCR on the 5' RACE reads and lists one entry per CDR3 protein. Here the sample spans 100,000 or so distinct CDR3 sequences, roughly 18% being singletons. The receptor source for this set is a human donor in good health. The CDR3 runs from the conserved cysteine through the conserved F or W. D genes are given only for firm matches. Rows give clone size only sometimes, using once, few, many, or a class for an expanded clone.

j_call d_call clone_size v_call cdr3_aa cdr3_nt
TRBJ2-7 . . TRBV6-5 CASRRTDEQYF TGTGCCAGCAGGAGGACAGACGAGCAGTACTTC
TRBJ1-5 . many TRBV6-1 CASSEALPQPQHF TGTGCCAGCAGTGAAGCGCTCCCCCAGCCCCAGCATTTT
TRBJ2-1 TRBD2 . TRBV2 CASTRLAVSYNEQFF TGTGCCAGCACCAGACTAGCGGTCTCCTACAATGAGCAGTTCTTC
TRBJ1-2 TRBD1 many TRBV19 CASRGGRINYGYTF TGTGCCAGTAGAGGGGGCCGAATTAACTATGGCTACACCTTC
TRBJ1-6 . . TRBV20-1 CSALGEESPLHF TGCAGTGCTTTGGGTGAAGAGTCACCCCTCCACTTT
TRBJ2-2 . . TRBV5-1 CASIGGQDTGELFF TGCGCCAGCATTGGGGGCCAGGACACCGGGGAGCTGTTTTTT
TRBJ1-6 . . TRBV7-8 CATAGRSSYNSPLHF TGTGCCACGGCAGGGCGAAGCTCCTATAATTCACCCCTCCACTTT
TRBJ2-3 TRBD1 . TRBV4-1 CASSARDRGMDTQYF TGCGCCAGCAGCGCTCGGGACAGGGGGATGGATACGCAGTATTTT
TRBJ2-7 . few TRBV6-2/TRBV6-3 CASSYSNGFQGYEQYF TGTGCCAGCAGTTACTCGAACGGCTTCCAGGGCTACGAGCAGTACTTC
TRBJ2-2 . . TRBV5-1 CASSLDPALGSTGELFF TGCGCCAGCAGCTTGGACCCAGCATTGGGAAGCACCGGGGAGCTGTTTTTT
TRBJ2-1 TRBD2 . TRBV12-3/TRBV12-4 CASTGRREGLNEQFF TGTGCCAGCACCGGAAGGAGGGAGGGCCTCAATGAGCAGTTCTTC
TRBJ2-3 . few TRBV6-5 CASSYRLERDTQYF TGTGCCAGCAGTTACCGACTAGAGAGAGATACGCAGTATTTT
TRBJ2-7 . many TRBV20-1 CSANRRDEQYF TGCAGTGCGAATCGACGGGACGAGCAGTACTTC
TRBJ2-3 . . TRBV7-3 CASSLYPRVDTQYF TGTGCCAGCAGCTTATACCCGAGAGTAGATACGCAGTATTTT
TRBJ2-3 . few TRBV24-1 CATSDPDTDTQYF TGTGCCACCAGTGATCCCGACACAGATACGCAGTATTTT
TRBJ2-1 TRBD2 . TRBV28 CASCGGGSSYNEQFF TGTGCCAGCTGCGGGGGGGGAAGCTCCTACAATGAGCAGTTCTTC
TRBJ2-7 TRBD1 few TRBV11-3 CASSLSTGTGYAEQYF TGTGCCAGCAGCTTATCCACCGGGACAGGATACGCCGAGCAGTACTTC
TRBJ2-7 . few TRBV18 CASSPRQARAGEQYF TGTGCCAGCTCACCACGGCAGGCCAGGGCCGGTGAGCAGTACTTC
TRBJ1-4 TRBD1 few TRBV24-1 CATRFRDREEFNEKLFF TGTGCCACCAGATTCCGGGACAGGGAGGAATTTAATGAAAAACTGTTTTTT
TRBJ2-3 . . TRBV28 CASSLGHPTDTQYF TGTGCCAGCAGTTTGGGACACCCCACAGATACGCAGTATTTT
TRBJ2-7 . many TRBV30 CAWSVGQSYEQYF TGTGCCTGGAGTGTAGGTCAGTCCTACGAGCAGTACTTC
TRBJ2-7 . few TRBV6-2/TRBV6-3 CASCSDKRLLREQYF TGTGCCAGCTGTTCGGACAAACGACTCCTACGAGAGCAGTACTTC
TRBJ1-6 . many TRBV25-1 CATTQAPNSPLHF TGTGCCACCACACAGGCTCCAAATTCACCCCTCCACTTT
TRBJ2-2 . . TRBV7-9 CASSLRTSNTGELFF TGTGCCAGCAGCTTGCGGACGTCGAACACCGGGGAGCTGTTTTTT
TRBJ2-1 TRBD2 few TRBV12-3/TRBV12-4 CASSFGLAGVNEQFF TGTGCCAGCAGTTTTGGACTAGCGGGAGTCAATGAGCAGTTCTTC
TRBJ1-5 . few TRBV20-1 CSATPMGQPQHF TGCAGTGCTACACCAATGGGTCAGCCCCAGCATTTT
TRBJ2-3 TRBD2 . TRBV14 CASSQASGRADTQYF TGTGCCAGCAGCCAAGCTAGCGGGAGAGCAGATACGCAGTATTTT
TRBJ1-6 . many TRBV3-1 CASSQTDTGQISPLHF TGTGCCAGCAGCCAAACCGATACCGGACAGATTTCACCCCTCCACTTT
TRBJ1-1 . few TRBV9 CASSPTVQNTEAFF TGTGCCAGCAGCCCGACGGTACAGAACACTGAAGCTTTCTTT
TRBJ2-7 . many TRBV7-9 CASSTRTPLSYEQYF TGTGCCAGCAGCACCAGGACACCCCTCTCCTACGAGCAGTACTTC
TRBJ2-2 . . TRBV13 CASSLVGGSGELFF TGTGCCAGCAGCTTAGTGGGGGGCTCCGGGGAGCTGTTTTTT
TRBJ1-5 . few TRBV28 CATRLGLTRNQPQHF TGTGCCACTAGGCTCGGGTTGACGCGCAATCAGCCCCAGCATTTT
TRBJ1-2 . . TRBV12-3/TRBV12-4 CASSLVLWTGYGYTF TGTGCCAGCAGTTTAGTTCTTTGGACGGGCTATGGCTACACCTTC
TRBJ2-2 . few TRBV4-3 CASSQGGRNTGELFF TGCGCCAGCAGCCAAGGCGGCAGGAACACCGGGGAGCTGTTTTTT
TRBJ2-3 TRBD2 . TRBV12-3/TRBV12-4 CASSLRETTDTQYF TGTGCCAGCAGTTTGCGGGAGACAACAGATACGCAGTATTTT
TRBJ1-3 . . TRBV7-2 CASSLRARSSGNTIYF TGTGCCAGCAGCTTAAGAGCTAGGAGCTCTGGAAACACCATATATTTT
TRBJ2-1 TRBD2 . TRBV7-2 CASSHSGRAVYNEQFF TGTGCCAGCAGCCATAGCGGGAGGGCCGTGTACAATGAGCAGTTCTTC
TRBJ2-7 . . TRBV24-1 CATSDSVSVEQYF TGTGCCACCAGTGATTCGGTCTCGGTCGAGCAGTACTTC
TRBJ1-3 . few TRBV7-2 CASSPARTGSGNTIYF TGTGCCAGCAGCCCCGCCAGGACGGGCTCTGGAAACACCATATATTTT
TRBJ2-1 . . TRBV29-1 CGATGTYNEQFF TGCGGCGCGACAGGAACTTACAATGAGCAGTTCTTC
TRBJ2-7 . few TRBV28 CASSPRARGVYEQYF TGTGCCAGCAGTCCAAGGGCCAGGGGGGTGTACGAGCAGTACTTC
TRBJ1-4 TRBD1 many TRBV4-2 CASSQDPGTGNGKLFF TGTGCCAGCAGCCAAGATCCCGGGACAGGGAACGGAAAACTGTTTTTT
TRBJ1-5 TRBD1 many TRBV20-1 CSGTGTGFQPQHF TGCAGTGGTACCGGGACAGGGTTTCAGCCCCAGCATTTT
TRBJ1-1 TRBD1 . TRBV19 CASQTGAMNTEAFF TGTGCCAGTCAGACAGGGGCCATGAACACTGAAGCTTTCTTT
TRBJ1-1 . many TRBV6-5 CASSSGGLIGVTEAFF TGTGCCAGCAGTTCCGGGGGGCTCATCGGTGTGACTGAAGCTTTCTTT
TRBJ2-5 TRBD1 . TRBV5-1 CASSLNQGAQETQYF TGCGCCAGCAGCTTGAACCAGGGGGCGCAGGAGACCCAGTACTTC
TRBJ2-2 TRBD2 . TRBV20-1 CSADTSGGGGTGELFF TGCAGTGCGGATACCAGCGGGGGAGGGGGCACCGGGGAGCTGTTTTTT
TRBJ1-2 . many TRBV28 CASSSWTGGQKAYGYTF TGTGCCAGCAGTTCGTGGACGGGGGGCCAAAAGGCATATGGCTACACCTTC
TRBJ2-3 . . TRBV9 CASSVRASIADTQYF TGTGCCAGCAGCGTAAGAGCTAGTATAGCAGATACGCAGTATTTT
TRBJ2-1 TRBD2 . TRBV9 CASSVPSGENEQFF TGTGCCAGCAGCGTGCCTAGCGGGGAGAATGAGCAGTTCTTC
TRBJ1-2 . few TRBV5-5 CASSLEGGETYGYTF TGTGCCAGCAGCTTGGAGGGAGGGGAAACCTATGGCTACACCTTC
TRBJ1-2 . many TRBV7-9 CASSFAGQPFYGYTF TGTGCCAGCAGCTTCGCCGGACAGCCCTTCTATGGCTACACCTTC
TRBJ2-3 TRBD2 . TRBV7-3 CASRGDYTDTQYF TGTGCCAGCAGGGGGGACTACACAGATACGCAGTATTTT